This passage covers 16 T cell receptor beta chains from one sample sequenced in a study of breast tumors, draining lymph nodes, adjacent tissues. Axillary draining lymph nodes of breast cancer patients supplied the node samples. TCRdb reprocessed the multiplex PCR reads via MiXCR and lists one record per CDR3 protein. Of about 100,000 distinct CDR3 sequences listed, 21% were seen once; the top ten hold roughly 1.3%. Sequencing used axillary lymph node tissue. These receptor sequences come from a female donor with breast cancer. Some clones in this sample may be carry-over from other donors' samples.

This clonotype has at least ten counts. The rearrangement joins TRBV2 to TRBJ1-5; tentatively, D is TRBD1 (6 bases). In germline, CDR1 is SNHLY, CDR2 FYNNEI. Trimming removed 4 bases from V and 7 bases from J, with 20 bases in between. The CDR3 covers 16 residues. The CDR3 loop is CASSAGGQGRRQPQHF. CDR3 nucleotides: TGTGCCAGCAGTGCCGGCGGGCAGGGGAGGAGGCAGCCCCAGCATTTT.

About this clonotype itself: One base away lies a much larger clone, so this may be a sequencing read error. This chain links TRBV19 with TRBJ1-3; 7 bases are a match to TRBD1. The CDR3 contains 17 residues. Germline V gene lookup returns CDR1 LNHDA and CDR2 SQIVND (reference sequence). The CDR3 loop reads CASSIDREGASGNIIYF. CDR3 DNA sequence: TGTGCCAGTAGTATAGATCGGGAGGGGGCCTCTGGAAACATCATATATTTT.

This clonotype has at least ten counts. The J gene is TRBJ2-5, the V gene TRBV20-1; weak D call: TRBD1 (6 bases). CDR1 is DFQATT, CDR2 SNEGSKA, per germline (reference sequence). CDR3 length: 14 residues. Trimming removed 5 bases at V and 2 bases at J, with 15 bases between. In DNA, the CDR3 is TGCAGTGCTGCTAAAAGACAGGAGCAAGAGACCCAGTACTTC. This encodes CSAAKRQEQETQYF.

In its sample, this clonotype was seen once. The chain employs TRBV10-3 and TRBJ2-5, with TRBD1 identical over 7 bases. Germline V lookup: CDR1 ENHRY, CDR2 SYGVKD. The CDR3 length is 12 residues. Germline trimming cut 11 bases from V and 3 bases from J; bases unmatched to any gene: 6. CDR3 residues: CASLGQEETQYF. As DNA, the CDR3 is TGTGCCTCCCTCGGACAGGAAGAGACCCAGTACTTC.

This clonotype was seen many times. V gene TRBV5-1 combines with J gene TRBJ1-4, with D uncertain. From germline, CDR1 is SGHRS and CDR2 YFSETQ. V shed 0 bases and J shed 0 bases, with 6 bases lying between them. The CDR3 spans 15 residues. In DNA, the CDR3 is TGCGCCAGCAGCTTGGAACCCGCAACTAATGAAAAACTGTTTTTT. Its protein product is CASSLEPATNEKLFF.

This clonotype was found many times. The chain recombines TRBV5-6 with TRBJ2-7; 10 nucleotides match TRBD2. Germline assignment: CDR1 SGHDT and CDR2 YYEEEE. V gave up 4 bases and J gave up 7 bases; unmatched junction bases: 11. The CDR3 has 15 amino acids. This CDR3 reads CASSPGLAVSREQYF. The DNA of the CDR3 is TGTGCCAGCAGCCCCGGACTAGCGGTCTCGCGGGAGCAGTACTTC.

At least ten counts were recorded for this clonotype. The V gene is TRBV6-1, the J gene TRBJ1-2; D call uncertain. Between the trimmed V and J ends, which lost 4 bases and 6 bases, there was a span of 15 bases. CDR3 length: 14 residues. CDR1 MNHNS and CDR2 SASEGT come from the germline V gene. CDR3 loop: CASSAIEGLHGYTF. The CDR3 bases are TGTGCCAGCAGTGCGATAGAGGGTCTTCATGGCTACACCTTC.

A note on this clonotype: Since a much larger clone is just one base distant, this may be a read error. The J gene is TRBJ1-5, the V gene TRBV7-8; D gene ambiguous. CDR1 SGHVS and CDR2 FQNEAQ come from the germline V gene. With 1 base removed from V and 3 bases from J, the gap between germline ends came to 10 bases. This CDR3 contains 15 residues. This CDR3 reads CASSLGSATNQPQHF. The DNA of the CDR3 is TGTGCCAGCAGCTTAGGCTCAGCGACCAATCAGCCCCAGCATTTT.

Only one count was recorded for this clonotype. This may arise from a read error, as a much more abundant clone is one base away. V and J are TRBV20-1 and TRBJ2-5; D perhaps matches TRBD2 (7 bases). V was trimmed by 2 bases and J by 7 bases, leaving 29 bases between them. The germline CDR1 and CDR2 sequences are DFQATT and SNEGSKA (reference sequence). The CDR3 length is 18 residues. The CDR3: CSARFPRPRGLGGGTQYF. The DNA of the CDR3 is TGCAGTGCTAGATTTCCCCGGCCCAGGGGACTGGGAGGGGGGACCCAGTACTTC.

The table lists this clonotype with many counts. The genes are TRBV5-1 and TRBJ2-7; 10 positions match TRBD2. The V gene end was trimmed by 1 base and the J gene end by 3 bases; junction bases not matched to a gene: 7. The CDR3 spans 16 residues. Germline assignment: CDR1 SGHRS and CDR2 YFSETQ. As DNA, the CDR3 is TGCGCCAGCAGCTTGATTTCTAGCGGGAGTGACTACGAGCAGTACTTC. Translating it yields CASSLISSGSDYEQYF.

The rearrangement links TRBV12-3 or TRBV12-4 to TRBJ1-1; weak D call: TRBD1 (6 bases). The length of the CDR3 is 15 residues. V lost 3 bases to trimming and J lost 0 bases, with 11 bases between them. CDR3 residues: CASSFRQGLNTEAFF. CDR3 DNA sequence: TGTGCCAGCAGTTTTCGGCAGGGGTTGAACACTGAAGCTTTCTTT.

This clonotype was counted ten times or more. V is TRBV5-8 and J is TRBJ1-5; 7 nucleotides align to TRBD1. The ends lost 5 bases at V and 3 bases at J; junction bases unmatched: 8. Germline CDR1 and CDR2: SGHTS and YDEGEE. This CDR3 has 15 residues. The CDR3 here is CASRPGTEFNQPQHF. DNA for the CDR3: TGTGCCAGCAGGCCCGGGACAGAATTCAATCAGCCCCAGCATTTT.

About this clonotype itself: A much larger clonotype is one base distant, so this may be a read error. The genes are TRBV9 and TRBJ2-2, with D possibly being TRBD1 or TRBD2 (6 bases each). V was shortened by 7 bases and J by 6 bases, with 13 bases between the two germline ends. The CDR3 is 13 residues long. Germline V gene lookup returns CDR1 SGDLS and CDR2 YYNGEE. The CDR3 DNA is TGTGCCAGCGGCGGAGGGGGTTCCGGGGAGCTGTTTTTT. Its protein product is CASGGGGSGELFF.

This clonotype was counted at least ten times. The CDR3 region has the DNA TGTGCCTGGAGTAGTTGGGATCCATCCTACGAGCAGTACTTC. It specifies CAWSSWDPSYEQYF. The rearrangement joins TRBV30 to TRBJ2-7, with D hard to call. Germline CDR1 reads GTSNPN; CDR2 reads SVGIG (reference sequence). V was pared by 2 bases and J by 1 base, with 12 bases between. The CDR3 has 14 residues.

This clonotype was counted at least ten times. The rearrangement links TRBV20-1 to TRBJ2-3; D is perhaps TRBD1 or TRBD2 (5 bases each). Deletions cut 4 bases from V and 6 bases from J, with 23 bases between. The CDR3 extends over 16 amino acids. The germline gives CDR1 DFQATT, CDR2 SNEGSKA (reference sequence). The CDR3 sequence is CSATNSRDGEWDTQYF. Written as DNA, the CDR3 is TGCAGTGCTACCAACTCCCGGGACGGAGAATGGGATACGCAGTATTTT.

Worth noting for this clonotype: Since a much larger clone is just one base distant, this may be a read error. The chain employs TRBV30 and TRBJ1-2, with D perhaps matching TRBD1 (5 bases). Germline CDR1 GTSNPN, CDR2 SVGIG (reference sequence). The CDR3 loop spans 13 amino acids. Deletions cut 2 bases from V and 8 bases from J, with 15 bases between. CDR3 in amino acids: CAWSSGRQGGYTF. DNA of the CDR3: TGTGCCTGGAGTTCGGGGAGGCAGGGAGGCTACACCTTC.